This T cell receptor (beta chain) was identified during a study of blood T cell repertoires in COVID-19. Looking at the study overall: Both acute and convalescent COVID-19 samples were obtained from the United States, Italy and Spain.

From germline, CDR1 is KGHDR and CDR2 SFDVKD. Trimming removed 4 bases from V and 4 bases from J; junction bases left unmatched: 18. The length of the CDR3 is 19 residues. Data came from immunoSEQ multiplex PCR; TCRdb stores just in-frame clones and leaves some out. The data contain over 300,000 clones, 65% to 90% of them singletons. The V gene is TRBV24-1, the J gene TRBJ2-1; 7 bases agree with TRBD2. What was sequenced was peripheral blood. The receptor's source is a human donor in a cohort sampled during active COVID-19. The CDR3 region is CATSETLGASGRQYNEQFF. CDR3 in DNA: TGTGCCACCAGTGAAACCCTTGGGGCTAGCGGCCGGCAGTACAATGAGCAGTTCTTC.